The 2 T cell receptor beta chains below come from one sample, sequenced in a study of glioma-infiltrating T cells. The iRepertoire nested amplicon-rescue multiplex PCR amplified TCR alpha and beta CDR3s from RNA. TCRdb recomputed calls from the multiplex PCR reads with MiXCR, one row per CDR3 protein. The data hold some 190,000 distinct CDR3 sequences, with approximately 30% observed a single time. Sequencing was performed on glioma tissue, nonneoplastic brain tissue, or PBMCs (not recorded which). These receptors all come from a human donor with low-grade glioma or glioblastoma, undergoing nonglioma brain surgery, or in good health (not recorded which).

This clonotype was picked up one time. The CDR3 ends on some other residue instead of the conserved phenylalanine or tryptophan, so this is likely a read error. V gene TRBV25-1 combines with J gene TRBJ2-1; D ambiguous. Germline lookup yields CDR1 MGHDK and CDR2 SYGVNS. CDR3 size: 14 residues. This chain's CDR3 is CAKKHDFSYNEQFL. CDR3 DNA sequence: TGCGCCAAAAAACACGATTTCTCCTACAATGAGCAGTTCTTG.

This clonotype was counted ten times or more. The chain carries TRBV29-1 and TRBJ2-3; D is unresolved. This CDR3 region has 12 residues. V shed 4 bases and J shed 2 bases, with 7 bases lying between them. The germline gives CDR1 SQVTM, CDR2 ANQGSEA. Written as DNA, the CDR3 is TGCAGCGTTGTTGGCTTCACAGATACGCAGTATTTT. Translating it yields CSVVGFTDTQYF.